Following are 30 T cell receptor beta chains from one sample sequenced in a study of blood T cell repertoires in COVID-19. The protocol was immunoSEQ multiplex PCR, while the TCRdb copy is restricted to in-frame clones and leaves out a portion. The data contain about 110,000 clones, 80% of them singletons. What was sequenced was peripheral blood. The source of these receptors is a human donor in a cohort sampled during active or convalescent COVID-19.

The chain uses TRBV1 and TRBJ2-7; whether TRBD2, the table's D call, matches the DNA was not checked. TRBV1 is assigned pseudogene status. The CDR3 contains 14 residues. The CDR3, as DNA: TGCACCATACACCCGGGACTAGATGGGTTCGAGCAGTACTTC. As protein: CTIHPGLDGFEQYF.

This clone has more than one count but fewer than ten. This rearrangement joins TRBV7-6 to TRBJ1-1; no firm D call. Germline V gives CDR1 SGHVS, CDR2 FNYEAQ. CDR3 size: 14 residues. The V end was cut by 7 bases, the J end by 0 bases, with 12 bases between. The CDR3, as DNA: TGTGCCAGCAAAGAGCTCGGGTTGAACACTGAAGCTTTCTTT. This codes for CASKELGLNTEAFF.

The chain joins TRBV28 to TRBJ1-2; maybe TRBD1 (5 bases). CDR1 and CDR2 from the germline V gene are MDHEN and SYDVKM. This CDR3 spans 14 amino acids. Between the trimmed V and J ends, which lost 3 bases and 8 bases, there was a span of 16 bases. CDR3 nucleotides: TGTGCCAGCAGTTTTACCCTCGCGGGGGTGGGCTACACCTTC. Translating gives CASSFTLAGVGYTF.

This chain joins TRBV2 and TRBJ1-2; D is perhaps TRBD1 (6 bases). This CDR3 region has 12 residues. V lost 9 bases and J 3 bases, leaving 11 bases between the germline ends. The germline V gene encodes CDR1 SNHLY and CDR2 FYNNEI. In nucleotides, the CDR3 is TGTGCCAGACAGGGTAGGGACTATGGCTACACCTTC. Translated: CARQGRDYGYTF. Together with reference TRBV2 and TRBJ1-2, the CDR3 gives the full variable domain: EPEVTQTPSHQVTQMGQEVILRCVPISNHLYFYWYRQILGQKVEFLVSFYNNEISEKSEIFDDQFSVERPDGSNFTLKIRSTKLEDSAMYFCARQGRDYGYTFGSGTRLTVV.

This chain joins TRBV19 and TRBJ2-1, with 11 positions matching TRBD2. Germline CDR1 reads LNHDA; CDR2 reads SQIVND (reference sequence). With V trimmed by 5 bases and J by 9 bases, 6 bases remained unmatched. The CDR3 loop spans 14 amino acids. CDR3 bases: TGTGCCAGTAGTCAACTAGCGGGAGTGTCTGAGCAGTTCTTC. Translated, it gives CASSQLAGVSEQFF.

The rearrangement links TRBV6-1 to TRBJ2-5, with 10 bases aligning to TRBD2. After removal of 3 bases from V and 5 bases from J, the junction contained 6 bases not matched to a gene. There are 15 residues in the CDR3. Germline CDR1 and CDR2: MNHNS and SASEGT. The DNA for the CDR3 is TGTGCCAGCAGTGAGACCCTAGCGGGGGAGGAGACCCAGTACTTC. Its translation is CASSETLAGEETQYF.

The gene calls are TRBV6-2 or TRBV6-3 and TRBJ2-1; TRBD1 matches 8 bases. The CDR3 covers 16 residues. The V gene end was trimmed by 2 bases and the J gene end by 7 bases; junction bases not matched to a gene: 10. Germline V lookup: CDR1 MNHEY, CDR2 SVGEGT. The CDR3 protein is CASSYPRTGIGNEQFF. The CDR3 region has the DNA TGTGCCAGCAGTTACCCCCGGACAGGGATCGGTAATGAGCAGTTCTTC.

The genes are TRBV7-8 and TRBJ2-7; D perhaps matches TRBD1 (7 bases). Per germline, CDR1 SGHVS and CDR2 FQNEAQ. The CDR3 runs 14 residues. V lost 5 bases and J 2 bases, leaving 13 bases between the germline ends. CDR3 amino acids: CASSPGGFAYEQYF. The CDR3 bases are TGTGCCAGCAGCCCAGGGGGGTTCGCCTACGAGCAGTACTTC.

V is TRBV5-6 and J is TRBJ2-7; 8 bases fit TRBD2. The V gene end was trimmed by 1 base and the J gene end by 2 bases; junction bases not matched to a gene: 5. CDR3 length: 15 residues. Germline CDR1 reads SGHDT; CDR2 reads YYEEEE. CDR3 loop: CASSLFLAGTYEQYF. The CDR3 bases are TGTGCCAGCAGCTTGTTCCTAGCGGGTACCTACGAGCAGTACTTC.

The rearrangement joins TRBV18 to TRBJ1-4; 9 bases are a match to TRBD1. This CDR3 has 15 residues. From germline, CDR1 is KGHSH and CDR2 LQKENI. Unmatched junction bases numbered 4, after V lost 2 bases and J lost 6 bases. The CDR3 loop reads CASSPMGQGHEKLFF. CDR3 bases: TGTGCCAGCTCACCAATGGGACAGGGACATGAAAAACTGTTTTTT. The variable domain in full, with the rest retrieved from reference TRBV18 and TRBJ1-4, is NAGVMQNPRHLVRRRGQEARLRCSPMKGHSHVYWYRQLPEEGLKFMVYLQKENIIDESGMPKERFSAEFPKEGPSILRIQQVVRGDSAAYFCASSPMGQGHEKLFFGSGTQLSVL.

The chain recombines TRBV27 with TRBJ2-7, with TRBD1 as a possible D gene (6 bases). The V end was cut by 6 bases, the J end by 3 bases, with 12 bases between. Germline V gene data show CDR1 as MNHEY and CDR2 as SMNVEV (reference sequence). The CDR3 consists of 13 residues. In DNA, the CDR3 is TGTGCCAGCAGGGCAGGGGACCGCTACGAGCAGTACTTC. It yields the protein CASRAGDRYEQYF.

The rearrangement links TRBV27 to TRBJ1-1, with 8 bases that match TRBD1. Trimming cost V 6 bases and J 6 bases; bases outside gene matches: 9. The germline gives CDR1 MNHEY, CDR2 SMNVEV (reference sequence). This CDR3 has 14 residues. The CDR3 DNA sequence: TGTGCCAGCAGAATCAGACAGGGGAGGTCTGAAGCTTTCTTT. It encodes CASRIRQGRSEAFF.

The chain links TRBV6-4 to TRBJ2-1, with 9 positions matching TRBD2. The J segment lost 7 bases and the V segment lost 6 bases, leaving 4 bases of the junction unmatched. Germline V lookup: CDR1 MRHNA, CDR2 SNTAGT. The CDR3 consists of 13 residues. The CDR3 coding sequence is TGTGCCAGCAGAGCGGGAGGAGGGAATGAGCAGTTCTTC. This translates into CASRAGGGNEQFF.

This clone has just a few counts. The chain employs TRBV5-6 and TRBJ1-6; tentatively, D is TRBD1 (6 bases). V dropped 4 bases and J dropped 2 bases, with 16 bases sitting between them. Looked up from germline, CDR1 is SGHDT and CDR2 is YYEEEE. This CDR3 spans 17 amino acids. Written as DNA, the CDR3 is TGTGCCAGCAGCCTACTATGGACAGAGACCTATAATTCACCCCTCCACTTT. Protein: CASSLLWTETYNSPLHF.

The J gene is TRBJ1-4, the V gene TRBV10-1; D is unresolved. There are 17 residues in the CDR3. Trimming removed 6 bases from V and 7 bases from J, with 24 bases in between. Germline V gene sequence: CDR1 WNHNN, CDR2 SYGVQD (reference sequence). CDR3 region: CASSETRLSRPCEKLFF. CDR3 DNA sequence: TGCGCCAGCAGCGAAACCCGACTGTCTAGGCCCTGTGAAAAACTGTTTTTT.

This chain joins TRBV19 and TRBJ2-2; maybe TRBD2 (5 bases). Germline assignment: CDR1 LNHDA and CDR2 SQIVND (reference sequence). The CDR3 runs 16 residues. The V gene lost 7 bases and the J gene lost 4 bases, with 19 bases spanning the gap. CDR3: CASTPFWTSRTGELFF. CDR3 in DNA: TGTGCCAGTACCCCTTTTTGGACTTCCCGCACCGGGGAGCTGTTTTTT.

The gene calls are TRBV11-2 and TRBJ2-5; D is possibly TRBD2 (6 bases). V was trimmed by 4 bases and J by 3 bases, leaving 12 bases between them. Germline CDR1 is SGHAT and CDR2 is FQNNGV. The length of the CDR3 is 14 residues. Here the CDR3 DNA reads TGTGCCAGCAGCTGGGCCTGGGGGGAAGAGACCCAGTACTTC. It yields the protein CASSWAWGEETQYF.

The chain couples TRBV28 to TRBJ1-2, with 12 bases that match TRBD1. This CDR3 comprises 16 residues. V trimming: 5 bases; J trimming: 6 bases; junction bases outside the gene matches: 10. Germline values: CDR1 MDHEN, CDR2 SYDVKM. CDR3 coding DNA: TGTGCCAGCAGTGAAAGCCGGGACAGGGGGCTTAATGGCTACACCTTC. It codes for CASSESRDRGLNGYTF.

The V gene is TRBV15, the J gene TRBJ1-1; no firm D call. V gave up 0 bases and J gave up 1 base, with 6 bases separating them. The CDR3 runs 14 residues. Germline V gene data show CDR1 as LNHNV and CDR2 as YYDKDF (reference sequence). This CDR3 is CATSRDFRNTEAFF. The CDR3 region has the DNA TGTGCCACCAGCAGAGATTTCAGGAACACTGAAGCTTTCTTT.

The rearrangement links TRBV3-1 (or the pseudogene TRBV3-2) to TRBJ2-7, with TRBD1 as a possible D gene (5 bases). The length of the CDR3 is 15 residues. CDR1 is LGHDT and CDR2 is YNNKEL in the germline V gene (reference sequence). Trimming took off 1 base at V and 0 bases at J, with 10 bases between the two ends. In nucleotides, the CDR3 is TGTGCCAGCAGCCAAGCGGCAGGGCCCTCCTACGAGCAGTACTTC. Protein product: CASSQAAGPSYEQYF.

The chain links TRBV9 to TRBJ1-6; tentatively, D is TRBD1 (6 bases). CDR1 is SGDLS, CDR2 YYNGEE, per germline. The CDR3 totals 14 residues. Trimming shortened V by 0 bases and J by 9 bases, and 10 bases separated the two germline ends. Written as DNA, the CDR3 is TGTGCCAGCAGCGTAGAGGACAGCCTTTCACCCCTCCACTTT. Its protein is CASSVEDSLSPLHF.

This chain connects TRBV18 to TRBJ2-7, with D perhaps TRBD1 (5 bases). CDR3 length: 13 residues. The V end was cut by 4 bases, the J end by 3 bases, with 10 bases between. CDR1 is KGHSH, CDR2 LQKENI, per germline. CDR3 loop: CASSRGRYYEQYF. CDR3 nucleotides: TGTGCCAGCTCACGGGGCAGATACTACGAGCAGTACTTC.

The J gene is TRBJ2-3, the V gene TRBV5-4, with unresolved D. This CDR3 comprises 15 residues. The V gene's germline CDR1 is SGHNT and CDR2 YYREEE (reference sequence). Trimming pared 3 bases from V and 0 bases from J, leaving 11 bases between. CDR3 amino acids: CASSSLVTSTDTQYF. CDR3 nucleotides: TGTGCCAGCAGCTCCCTCGTCACAAGCACAGATACGCAGTATTTT.

In its sample, this clone was seen once. This sequence joins TRBV4-3 and TRBJ2-1; 10 bases are a match to TRBD2. The CDR3 is made up of 19 amino acids. With V trimmed by 4 bases and J by 4 bases, 16 bases remained unmatched. The germline gives CDR1 LGHNA, CDR2 YSLEER. The DNA of the CDR3 is TGCGCCAGCAGCCCCCGGGTAGCGGGGGGTTCGGTTCCTTACAATGAGCAGTTCTTC. Translated, it gives CASSPRVAGGSVPYNEQFF.

The gene calls are TRBV7-3 and TRBJ2-7; maybe TRBD1 (5 bases). There are 13 residues in the CDR3. Looked up from germline, CDR1 is SGHTA and CDR2 is FQGTGA. The ends were cut back, 3 bases at V and 3 bases at J, with 9 bases in the middle. CDR3 bases: TGTGCCAGCAGCTTTACAGGTCTCTACGAGCAGTACTTC. It is translated as CASSFTGLYEQYF. Supplemented by reference TRBV7-3 and TRBJ2-7, the full variable domain reads GAGVSQTPSNKVTEKGKYVELRCDPISGHTALYWYRQSLGQGPEFLIYFQGTGAADDSGLPNDRFFAVRPEGSVSTLKIQRTERGDSAVYLCASSFTGLYEQYFGPGTRLTVT.

The chain joins TRBV3-1 (or the pseudogene TRBV3-2) to TRBJ2-6; perhaps TRBD2 as D (6 bases). CDR1 and CDR2 from the germline V gene are LGHDT and YNNKEL (reference sequence). Trimming pared 0 bases from V and 2 bases from J, leaving 8 bases between. The CDR3 is made up of 16 amino acids. CDR3 nucleotides: TGTGCCAGCAGCCAAGACGGAGGGGCTGGGGCCAACGTCCTGACTTTC. It encodes CASSQDGGAGANVLTF.

The J gene is TRBJ2-1, the V gene TRBV6-6, with D perhaps matching TRBD1 (6 bases). Germline lookup yields CDR1 MNHNY and CDR2 SVGAGI (reference sequence). Trimming cost V 0 bases and J 12 bases, with 9 bases left between them. The CDR3 length is 12 residues. The CDR3 loop reads CASSYSTGLQFF. The CDR3 DNA sequence: TGTGCCAGCAGTTACTCGACAGGATTGCAGTTCTTC.

In this sample, this clone turned up once. The chain has TRBV28 and TRBJ1-5, with D tentatively TRBD1 (6 bases). CDR1 MDHEN and CDR2 SYDVKM come from the germline V gene. This CDR3 has 16 residues. With 6 bases removed from V and 2 bases from J, the gap between germline ends came to 17 bases. The CDR3, as DNA: TGTGCCAGCAGCCACCAACAGGGAGTCGGCAATCAGCCCCAGCATTTT. Translating it yields CASSHQQGVGNQPQHF.

The chain uses TRBV27 and TRBJ1-5; 9 bases match TRBD1. Per germline, CDR1 MNHEY and CDR2 SMNVEV (reference sequence). V gave up 4 bases and J gave up 1 base; unmatched junction bases: 8. The CDR3 loop spans 17 amino acids. This CDR3 reads CASSSRRDRVSNQPQHF. The CDR3 region has the DNA TGTGCCAGCAGTTCTCGCCGGGACAGGGTAAGCAATCAGCCCCAGCATTTT.

The V call is TRBV9, the J call TRBJ1-1, with no clear D. This CDR3 is 13 amino acids long. From germline, CDR1 is SGDLS and CDR2 YYNGEE. Trimming pared 4 bases from V and 0 bases from J, leaving 7 bases between. DNA of the CDR3: TGTGCCAGCAGCCTAGACTTGAACACTGAAGCTTTCTTT. It codes for CASSLDLNTEAFF. The whole variable domain, remainder taken from reference TRBV9 and TRBJ1-1, is DSGVTQTPKHLITATGQRVTLRCSPRSGDLSVYWYQQSLDQGLQFLIQYYNGEERAKGNILERFSAQQFPDLHSELNLSSLELGDSALYFCASSLDLNTEAFFGQGTRLTVV.